These T cell receptor beta chains were read from a single sample in a study of T cell repertoires in cytomegalovirus infection. TCRdb independently ran MiXCR on the reads; one entry per CDR3 protein. Of under 850,000 distinct CDR3 sequences in the sample, roughly a third were seen once. Their recognized antigens are unknown. This material consisted of cultured PBMCs, taken from culture after CMV antigen stimulation. The receptors come from a human donor in good health (CMV status not recorded). Some clones in this sample may be carry-over from other donors' samples. Both conserved end residues are part of each CDR3. D genes are given only for firm matches. The size entry is marked missing in some rows and otherwise reads once, few, many or a size class.

v_call,j_call,d_call,clone_size,cdr3_length,cdr3_nt,cdr3_aa
TRBV20-1,TRBJ2-7,TRBD2,NA,17,TGCAGTGCTAGAAAACCCTTTAGCGGGGACTTCTCCTACGAGCAGTACTTC,CSARKPFSGDFSYEQYF
TRBV4-3,TRBJ2-7,NA,NA,16,TGCGCCAGCAGCCGGACCCCTGGGCGGTCCCGGGACGAGCAGTACTTC,CASSRTPGRSRDEQYF
TRBV6-2/TRBV6-3,TRBJ2-7,NA,NA,13,TGTGCCAGCACAGGTTCCCCCTCCTACGAGCAGTACTTC,CASTGSPSYEQYF
TRBV2,TRBJ2-2,NA,NA,15,TGTGCCAGCAGTGAAGCCAGGGGTAGGACCGGGGAGCTGTTTTTT,CASSEARGRTGELFF
TRBV4-1,TRBJ1-1,NA,NA,14,TGCGCCAGCAGCCCGGCGGCGGGAGACACTGAAGCTTTCTTT,CASSPAAGDTEAFF
TRBV7-2,TRBJ2-3,NA,many,15,TGTGCCAGCAGCGAAAGGTTGGACTTCACAGATACGCAGTATTTT,CASSERLDFTDTQYF
TRBV6-1,TRBJ2-3,NA,few,13,TGTGCCAGCAATTCCGGGGCCCCGGATACGCAGTATTTT,CASNSGAPDTQYF
TRBV6-2/TRBV6-3,TRBJ2-1,NA,few,11,TGTGCCAGCATTCGAAACAATGAGCAGTTCTTC,CASIRNNEQFF
TRBV6-1,TRBJ2-7,TRBD1,NA,15,TGTGCCAGCAGCCGGACCGACAGGGGACCCTACGAGCAGTACTTC,CASSRTDRGPYEQYF
TRBV12-3/TRBV12-4,TRBJ2-7,NA,NA,14,TGTGCCAGCAGCTCCGGACACCCCTCCTACGAGCAGTACTTC,CASSSGHPSYEQYF